This T cell receptor beta chain was captured by sequencing in a study of blood T cell repertoires in COVID-19. The overall study: T cells, B-cell-depleted T cells, or PBMCs supplied cDNA or gDNA.

V lost 1 base to trimming and J lost 4 bases; unmatched junction nucleotides: 8. This CDR3 is built from 15 residues. The germline gives CDR1 GTSNPN, CDR2 SVGIG (reference sequence). The authors' processing: Cell counts per sample came from amplifying reference gene primers. The assay was immunoSEQ multiplex PCR, and TCRdb's table has in-frame clones only and misses some. D and trimming were read from the DNA, whereas the V and J calls and clone size are those reported in that table. In the table there are some 130,000 clones, around 87% of which are singletons. The clonotype originates from a woman aged 60-75 years with acute or convalescent COVID-19. The chain joins TRBV30 to TRBJ2-5, with 8 nucleotides matching TRBD2. The sequenced sample was peripheral blood. The CDR3 spells CAWSGEAGEGETQYF. The CDR3 nucleotides read TGTGCCTGGAGTGGAGAAGCGGGAGAAGGAGAGACCCAGTACTTC.